The 20 T cell receptor beta chains listed next were all sequenced from one sample in a study of blood T cell repertoires in COVID-19 (dated by TCRdb to the early 2020s). Receptors were amplified or captured by the immunoSEQ multiplex PCR assay. TCRdb carries this immuneACCESS record with in-frame sequences only. Its versions omit some clonotypes, under half of them owing to an unresolved V gene in the studies checked, with the rest unexplained. The sample table holds 400,000 to 550,000 clones, of which about 85% were seen once. Just under 2% of the sample comes from the top ten. The sample comprised PBMCs or T cells enriched from blood (not recorded which). The receptor source for this set is a woman under 30 with acute COVID-19.

V usage is TRBV27 and J usage is TRBJ1-6, with D possibly being TRBD1 (6 bases). The CDR3 runs 12 residues. Trimming took 10 bases from V and 10 from J, leaving 14 bases between them. Germline assignment: CDR1 MNHEY and CDR2 SMNVEV (reference sequence). Written as DNA, the CDR3 is TGTGCCAACAACAGGGTTGGATCACCCCTCCACTTT. This sequence encodes CANNRVGSPLHF.

The rearrangement links TRBV19 to TRBJ1-5, with D possibly matching TRBD1 (6 bases). The CDR3 is 15 amino acids. Looked up from germline, CDR1 is LNHDA and CDR2 is SQIVND (reference sequence). Trimming cost V 4 bases and J 7 bases, with 17 bases left between them. CDR3 in amino acids: CASSTTLTGKQPQHF. DNA for the CDR3: TGTGCCAGTAGTACAACCTTGACAGGAAAACAGCCCCAGCATTTT.

This clone was detected only once. The chain carries TRBV7-8 and TRBJ1-2, with 9 bases fitting TRBD1. From germline, CDR1 is SGHVS and CDR2 FQNEAQ. CDR3 size: 15 residues. The V and J ends lost 5 bases and 1 base, in that order; junction bases with no gene match: 5. CDR3 sequence: CASSQNRGLNYGYTF. The CDR3 DNA reads TGTGCCAGCAGCCAAAACAGGGGGCTTAACTATGGCTACACCTTC.

The chain has TRBV2 and TRBJ2-1; TRBD2 agrees at 8 bases. CDR1 and CDR2 from the germline V gene are SNHLY and FYNNEI. CDR3 length equals 18 residues. Trimming took 5 bases from V and 1 from J; bases not matched to a gene: 13. CDR3 sequence: CASSTTGLGIFSYNEQFF. As DNA, the CDR3 is TGTGCCAGCAGTACAACGGGACTAGGCATTTTTTCCTACAATGAGCAGTTCTTC.

The chain has TRBV11-2 and TRBJ2-7, with 7 bases lining up with TRBD1. CDR3 length: 15 residues. Germline V gives CDR1 SGHAT, CDR2 FQNNGV. Trimming removed 5 bases from V and 1 base from J; junction bases left unmatched: 8. The CDR3 loop is CASSLGTVHSYEQYF. For the CDR3, the DNA is TGTGCCAGCAGCCTCGGGACAGTACATTCCTACGAGCAGTACTTC.

This chain connects TRBV7-9 to TRBJ1-2; TRBD1 agrees at 7 bases. The CDR3 is 13 residues long. The V and J ends lost 5 bases and 2 bases, in that order; junction bases with no gene match: 2. The germline V gene encodes CDR1 SEHNR and CDR2 FQNEAQ (reference sequence). The CDR3 here is CASSVGQNYGYTF. The CDR3 coding sequence is TGTGCCAGCAGCGTGGGACAGAACTATGGCTACACCTTC.

The rearrangement uses TRBV10-3 and TRBJ2-7; TRBD1 matches at 9 bases. The CDR3 consists of 14 residues. Germline V gene sequence: CDR1 ENHRY, CDR2 SYGVKD. V lost 4 bases to trimming and J lost 3 bases; unmatched junction nucleotides: 4. CDR3 residues: CAISGSGQGYEQYF. DNA of the CDR3: TGTGCCATCAGTGGGTCGGGACAGGGCTACGAGCAGTACTTC.

Of note for this clone: Other nucleotide sequences in the sample specify the same CDR3. The genes are TRBV14 and TRBJ2-7, with D maybe TRBD1 (6 bases). V was cut by 4 bases and J by 4 bases, with 8 bases left in between. CDR1 is SGHDN and CDR2 is FVKESK in the germline V gene. This CDR3 spans 12 amino acids. The DNA of the CDR3 is TGTGCCAGCAGCCCACAGGGATACGAGCAGTACTTC. Protein: CASSPQGYEQYF.

This clone was seen just once. This chain uses TRBV15 with TRBJ1-5; D is undetermined. This CDR3 is built from 16 residues. V lost 0 bases, J lost 2 bases, and 11 bases lay in between. The germline V gene has CDR1 LNHNV and CDR2 YYDKDF (reference sequence). This chain's CDR3 is CATSRDTGVRNQPQHF. CDR3 coding DNA: TGTGCCACCAGCAGAGATACCGGGGTACGCAATCAGCCCCAGCATTTT.

The chain combines TRBV27 with TRBJ1-1; weak D call: TRBD1 (5 bases). CDR3 size: 14 residues. The V end lost 0 bases, the J end lost 8 bases, and 13 bases lay between the germline ends. Germline CDR1 MNHEY, CDR2 SMNVEV (reference sequence). This chain's CDR3 is CASSLSPRSGEAFF. CDR3 coding DNA: TGTGCCAGCAGTTTATCCCCCCGGTCAGGGGAAGCTTTCTTT.

The CDR3 loop is CASSFGTSGSSEQFF. CDR3 nucleotides: TGTGCCAGCAGCTTTGGGACTAGCGGGAGTTCTGAGCAGTTCTTC. J is TRBJ2-1 and V is TRBV7-2; 14 bases are a match to TRBD2. After removal of 3 bases from V and 9 bases from J, the junction contained 4 bases not matched to a gene. Germline V CDR1 and CDR2: SGHTA, FQGNSA. The CDR3 loop spans 15 amino acids.

On this clone itself: One end of the junction varies from germline; a read error may be responsible. V usage is TRBV5-6 and J usage is TRBJ1-2; D is uncertain. Germline-derived CDR1 and CDR2 are SGHDT and YYEEEE. CDR3 length equals 14 residues. The chain's CDR3 is CASRLEEGAYGYTF. The CDR3 nucleotides are TGTGCCAGCAGGTTGGAGGAGGGCGCCTATGGCTACACCTTC. Using reference TRBV5-6 and TRBJ1-2 for the parts outside the CDR3, the full variable domain is DAGVTQSPTHLIKTRGQQVTLRCSPKSGHDTVSWYQQALGQGPQFIFQYYEEEERQRGNFPDRFSGHQFPNYSSELNVNALLLGDSALYLCASRLEEGAYGYTFGSGTRLTVV.

The chain recombines TRBV5-6 with TRBJ1-6; D not resolved. The V gene lost 6 bases and the J gene lost 7 bases, with 11 bases spanning the gap. This CDR3 is 13 amino acids long. Germline V gene data show CDR1 as SGHDT and CDR2 as YYEEEE. In nucleotides, the CDR3 is TGTGCCAGCAAGCGGGCAGACAATTCACCCCTCCACTTT. Encoded protein: CASKRADNSPLHF.

The chain combines TRBV5-1 with TRBJ2-2; tentatively, D is TRBD1 (6 bases). Germline CDR1 SGHRS, CDR2 YFSETQ. The ends were cut back, 6 bases at V and 5 bases at J, with 11 bases in the middle. The CDR3 covers 13 residues. The CDR3 DNA reads as TGCGCCAGCAACCTCCAGGGGACCGGGGAGCTGTTTTTT. The encoded protein is CASNLQGTGELFF.

The genes are TRBV15 and TRBJ1-5; 7 positions agree with TRBD1. The junction had 18 bases not matched to a gene; V was cut back by 5 bases and J by 5 bases. The CDR3 totals 18 residues. Germline CDR1 reads LNHNV; CDR2 reads YYDKDF (reference sequence). The CDR3 coding sequence is TGTGCCACCAGCCCGCTTTTAAAAACAGGGGCGCGAGATCAGCCCCAGCATTTT. This translates into CATSPLLKTGARDQPQHF.

This rearrangement joins TRBV27 to TRBJ2-7; perhaps TRBD2 as D (6 bases). Between the trimmed V and J ends, which lost 5 bases and 6 bases, there was a span of 14 bases. Germline values: CDR1 MNHEY, CDR2 SMNVEV (reference sequence). The CDR3 sequence is 13 residues long. In DNA, the CDR3 is TGTGCCAGCAGTCCCAGTTACGGGGGCGAGCAGTACTTC. It translates to CASSPSYGGEQYF.

CDR3: CASSLGGRETQYF. CDR3 DNA: TGTGCCAGCAGCCTTGGCGGGCGGGAGACCCAGTACTTC. The chain joins TRBV5-6 to TRBJ2-5, with D tentatively TRBD2 (5 bases). Trimming removed 4 bases at V and 5 bases at J, with 12 bases between. Germline values: CDR1 SGHDT, CDR2 YYEEEE. The CDR3 has 13 residues. Together with reference TRBV5-6 and TRBJ2-5, the CDR3 gives the full variable domain: DAGVTQSPTHLIKTRGQQVTLRCSPKSGHDTVSWYQQALGQGPQFIFQYYEEEERQRGNFPDRFSGHQFPNYSSELNVNALLLGDSALYLCASSLGGRETQYFGPGTRLLVL.

This chain connects TRBV3-1 (or the pseudogene TRBV3-2) to TRBJ2-1, with a weak D call TRBD2 (5 bases). CDR1 is LGHDT and CDR2 is YNNKEL in the germline V gene (reference sequence). This CDR3 has 13 residues. V lost 3 bases and J lost 12, with 15 bases in between. The CDR3 region is CASSQGSVFPQFF. The CDR3 DNA reads TGTGCCAGCAGCCAGGGGAGCGTTTTCCCGCAGTTCTTC.

V is TRBV7-2 and J is TRBJ1-2, with a possible D match to TRBD1 (6 bases). Germline V gene lookup returns CDR1 SGHTA and CDR2 FQGNSA. Trimming removed 3 bases from V and 4 bases from J, with 12 bases in between. CDR3 length equals 14 residues. CDR3 amino acids: CASSFQGRSYGYTF. Written as DNA, the CDR3 is TGTGCCAGCAGCTTCCAGGGGCGCAGCTATGGCTACACCTTC.

This chain uses TRBV20-1 with TRBJ2-5; D gene uncertain. This CDR3 spans 12 amino acids. V was clipped by 3 bases and J by 3 bases, with 8 bases between them. Germline CDR1 reads DFQATT; CDR2 reads SNEGSKA (reference sequence). The DNA of the CDR3 is TGCAGTGCTAGTACCTACGAAGAGACCCAGTACTTC. Translated: CSASTYEETQYF.